These T cell receptor beta chains were read from a single sample in a study of cytomegalovirus exposure and HLA in healthy donors. Sequencing was performed with immunoSEQ multiplex PCR; in TCRdb, only in-frame clones are kept and a portion is missing. Altogether 95,000 to 150,000 clones are present, about four fifths being singletons, with the ten largest covering about 3.7%. The sample was PBMCs. These receptors were obtained from a woman in her 40s in good health and CMV-seropositive. Each CDR3 is given with its conserved first and last residue. Each record gives: D gene, clone size, J gene, V gene, CDR3 protein, CDR3 DNA. The D gene is left open where the match is weak. Size is omitted from some rows. Given values are once, few, many or a class for expanded clones.

>TRBD1|once|TRBJ1-2|TRBV9
CASSPSGQGAGGNYGYTF
TGTGCCAGCAGCCCTTCGGGACAGGGGGCCGGAGGTAACTATGGCTACACCTTC
>-|-|TRBJ1-5|TRBV9
CASNEGGYSNQPQHF
TGTGCCAGCAACGAGGGAGGGTATAGCAATCAGCCCCAGCATTTT
>-|-|TRBJ2-1|TRBV21-1
CASSKAPFLITFF
TGTGCCAGCAGCAAAGCGCCTTTTTTAATAACATTCTTC
>TRBD1|-|TRBJ1-2|TRBV5-4
CASSLVSYGDRIYGYTF
TGTGCCAGCAGCTTGGTTAGTTATGGGGACAGGATCTATGGCTACACCTTC
>-|-|TRBJ2-1|TRBV28
CASIGLPDTTYNEQFF
TGTGCCAGCATCGGTCTCCCGGACACGACGTACAATGAGCAGTTCTTC
>-|once|TRBJ2-7|TRBV7-9
CASSPPGDEQYF
TGTGCCAGCAGCCCCCCCGGGGACGAGCAGTACTTC
>TRBD1|once|TRBJ1-2|TRBV5-1
CASSRQGTGYTF
TGCGCCAGCAGTCGACAGGGCACTGGCTACACCTTC
>TRBD1|-|TRBJ1-1|TRBV6-5
CASSYFPGQGSSF
TGTGCCAGCAGTTACTTTCCCGGACAGGGGTCAAGCTTT
>-|-|TRBJ1-4|TRBV7-6
CASSLSSGALEKLFF
TGTGCCAGCAGCTTGAGCTCGGGAGCCCTTGAAAAACTGTTTTTT
>-|-|TRBJ1-4|TRBV27
CASSFGRNEKLFF
TGTGCCAGCAGTTTCGGGAGAAATGAAAAACTGTTTTTT
>TRBD1|-|TRBJ2-7|TRBV5-4
CASRPGTGDYEQYF
TGTGCCAGCAGACCCGGGACAGGGGACTACGAGCAGTACTTC
>TRBD1|-|TRBJ1-1|TRBV6-4
CASSPGQGVTEAFF
TGTGCCAGCAGTCCCGGACAGGGGGTGACTGAAGCTTTCTTT
>-|-|TRBJ2-7|TRBV23-1
CASSQSAGLLGYEQYF
TGCGCCAGCAGTCAATCGGCAGGGCTTTTAGGGTACGAGCAGTACTTC
>TRBD1|-|TRBJ2-7|TRBV28
CASSPLTLGQGALEQYF
TGTGCCAGCAGTCCCCTCACTTTGGGACAGGGGGCTCTCGAGCAGTACTTC
>-|-|TRBJ2-7|TRBV14
CASSSLGGSIYEQYF
TGTGCCAGCAGCTCCCTCGGGGGATCAATCTACGAGCAGTACTTC
>TRBD1|-|TRBJ2-3|TRBV5-4
CASSPQRLGQGTDTQYF
TGTGCCAGCAGCCCTCAGAGGCTAGGACAGGGCACAGATACGCAGTATTTT
>TRBD2|few|TRBJ2-1|TRBV5-6
CASSLVSGSRNEQFF
TGTGCCAGCAGCTTGGTAAGCGGGAGTCGGAATGAGCAGTTCTTC
>-|-|TRBJ1-5|TRBV30
CAWSQATGQPQHF
TGTGCCTGGAGTCAGGCCACTGGACAGCCCCAGCATTTT
>TRBD1|-|TRBJ2-6|TRBV18
CASSQGTGNSGANVLTF
TGTGCCAGCTCTCAAGGGACAGGAAACTCTGGGGCCAACGTCCTGACTTTC
>-|-|TRBJ1-2|TRBV4-2
CASSQPPRGYGYTF
TGTGCCAGCAGCCAACCCCCCAGGGGCTATGGCTACACCTTC
>-|-|TRBJ1-5|TRBV5-1
CASSLTGSSHQPQHF
TGCGCCAGCAGCTTAACAGGGTCGAGTCATCAGCCCCAGCATTTT
>-|-|TRBJ2-1|TRBV7-7
CASSLIGPGNEQFF
TGTGCTAGCAGCTTAATAGGCCCAGGGAATGAGCAGTTCTTC
>-|few|TRBJ1-2|TRBV13
CASSLTSNYGYTF
TGTGCCAGCAGCTTGACAAGTAACTATGGCTACACCTTC
>TRBD2|-|TRBJ2-7|TRBV10-1
CATSHSGSYEQYF
TGCGCCACCAGCCATAGCGGGAGCTACGAGCAGTACTTC
>-|-|TRBJ2-1|TRBV6-5
CASSDQGSYNEQFF
TGTGCCAGCAGTGACCAGGGTTCCTACAATGAGCAGTTCTTC
>TRBD2|-|TRBJ2-1|TRBV6-4
CASSDVAGIYNEQFF
TGTGCCAGCAGTGATGTAGCGGGAATCTACAATGAGCAGTTCTTC
>TRBD1|few|TRBJ1-5|TRBV19
CASKITGTGNQPQHF
TGTGCCAGTAAAATCACCGGGACAGGGAATCAGCCCCAGCATTTT
>TRBD2|-|TRBJ2-7|TRBV28
CASSRTSGRTYEQYF
TGTGCCAGCAGTAGGACTAGCGGGAGGACCTACGAGCAGTACTTC
>-|-|TRBJ1-1|TRBV11-3
CASSLGARGSNTEAFF
TGTGCCAGCAGCTTGGGGGCTAGGGGGAGCAACACTGAAGCTTTCTTT
>TRBD1|-|TRBJ2-3|TRBV6-5
CASGQGSDTQYF
TGTGCCAGCGGACAGGGTTCAGATACGCAGTATTTT
>TRBD2|once|TRBJ2-1|TRBV4-3
CASSQEGGSGRYSNEQFF
TGCGCCAGCAGCCAAGAAGGGGGTAGCGGGAGGTATTCCAATGAGCAGTTCTTC
>-|-|TRBJ1-1|TRBV5-4
CASSLAPGGAQKTAFF
TGTGCCAGCAGCTTGGCCCCGGGGGGGGCCCAAAAGACGGCTTTCTTT
>-|-|TRBJ1-2|TRBV4-2
CASSQDGWTVYGYTF
TGTGCCAGCAGCCAAGATGGGTGGACTGTCTATGGCTACACCTTC
>TRBD2|-|TRBJ2-3|TRBV19
CASRLGLAGSTDTQYF
TGTGCCAGTAGACTGGGACTAGCGGGTAGCACAGATACGCAGTATTTT
>TRBD2|-|TRBJ2-3|TRBV10-2
CASGTSGASTDTQYF
TGCGCCAGCGGGACTAGCGGGGCTAGCACAGATACGCAGTATTTT
>-|once|TRBJ1-2|TRBV18
CASSPQGGYGYTF
TGTGCCAGCTCACCACAGGGAGGGTATGGCTACACCTTC
>-|-|TRBJ1-2|TRBV28
CASSPRTLDYGYTF
TGTGCCAGCAGTCCTCGGACATTGGACTATGGCTACACCTTC
>-|-|TRBJ2-7|TRBV23-1
CASSQTPQSKSYEQYF
TGCGCCAGCAGTCAAACCCCCCAGTCCAAATCCTACGAGCAGTACTTC
>-|-|TRBJ2-5|TRBV7-9
CASSLIMGRRGTQYF
TGTGCCAGCAGCTTAATTATGGGGCGAAGGGGGACCCAGTACTTC
>-|-|TRBJ2-1|TRBV6-5
CASRLTVFYNEQFF
TGTGCCAGCAGGTTGACTGTATTTTACAATGAGCAGTTCTTC
>-|few|TRBJ2-3|TRBV2
CASSESSSTDTQYF
TGTGCCAGCAGTGAATCTAGCAGCACAGATACGCAGTATTTT